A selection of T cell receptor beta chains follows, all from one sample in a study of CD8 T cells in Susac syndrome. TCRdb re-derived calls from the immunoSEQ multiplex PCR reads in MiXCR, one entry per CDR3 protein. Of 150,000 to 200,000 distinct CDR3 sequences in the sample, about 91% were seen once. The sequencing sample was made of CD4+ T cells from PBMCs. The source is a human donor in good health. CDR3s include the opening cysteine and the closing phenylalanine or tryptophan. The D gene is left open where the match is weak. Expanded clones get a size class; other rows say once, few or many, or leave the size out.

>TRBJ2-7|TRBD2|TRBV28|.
TGTGCCAGCCAGACTAGCGGGAGTGGTGAGCAGTACTTC
CASQTSGSGEQYF
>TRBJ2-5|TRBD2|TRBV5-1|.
TGCGCCAGCAGCTTGTTAGAGAGCGGGGTGGAGACCCAGTACTTC
CASSLLESGVETQYF
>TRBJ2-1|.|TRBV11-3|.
TGTGCCAGCAGCTCTCGGCATGGTGAGCAGTTCTTC
CASSSRHGEQFF
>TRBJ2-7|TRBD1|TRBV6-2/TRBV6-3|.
TGTGCCAGCAGTCGGGACAGACTCCTGCCGGGGCAGTACTTC
CASSRDRLLPGQYF
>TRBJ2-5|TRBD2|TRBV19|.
TGTGCCAGTAGTATACAGCGGGGGAAACAAGAGACCCAGTACTTC
CASSIQRGKQETQYF
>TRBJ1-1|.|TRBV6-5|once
TGTGCCAGCAGGACGTCCGGGACACAGAACACTGAAGCTTTCTTT
CASRTSGTQNTEAFF
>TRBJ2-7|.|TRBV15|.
TGTGCCACCAGCGTAGACACCTCCCGAGAGCAGTACTTC
CATSVDTSREQYF
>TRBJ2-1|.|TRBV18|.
TGTGCCAGCACGAGGGGCCCTCGAGATGAGCAGTTCTTC
CASTRGPRDEQFF
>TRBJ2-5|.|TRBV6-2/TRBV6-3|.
TGTGCCAGCAGTTACTCGTTGCGGGAAGGGAGAGGCCAAGAGACCCAGTACTTC
CASSYSLREGRGQETQYF
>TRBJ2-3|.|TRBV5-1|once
TGCGCCAGTTTATCCTCGCCGGGCACAGATACGCAGTATTTT
CASLSSPGTDTQYF
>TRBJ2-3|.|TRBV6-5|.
TGTGCCAGCAGTTCCCCCCTCACAGATACGCAGTATTTT
CASSSPLTDTQYF
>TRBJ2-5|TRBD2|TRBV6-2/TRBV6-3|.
TGTGCCAGCAGTCCCTTAGCGGGAGGGGAGGAGACCCAGTACTTC
CASSPLAGGEETQYF
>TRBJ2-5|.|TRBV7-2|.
TGTGCAGAGTCCAACCGGGGGTCAGAGACCCAGTACTTC
CAESNRGSETQYF
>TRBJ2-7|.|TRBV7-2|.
TGTGCCAGCAGCTTAGTTGACGTTTTACCCTCCTACGAGCAGTACTTC
CASSLVDVLPSYEQYF
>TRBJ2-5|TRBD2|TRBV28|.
TGTGCCATCTCCGGAGCCGAACGACTAGCGGAAGAGACCCAGTACTTC
CAISGAERLAEETQYF
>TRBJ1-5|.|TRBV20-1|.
TGCAGTGCTCCCACCGGGGGACGCAATCGGGCCCAGCATTTT
CSAPTGGRNRAQHF
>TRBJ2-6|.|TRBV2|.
TGTGCCAGCAGTAAGGGACCCTCTGGGGCCAACGTCCTGACTTTC
CASSKGPSGANVLTF
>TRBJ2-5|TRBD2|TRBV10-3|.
TGTGCCATCAGGGGGGGACTAGCGGGAATCCAAGAGACCCAGTACTTC
CAIRGGLAGIQETQYF
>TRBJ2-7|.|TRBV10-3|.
TGTGCCATCAGGGGGACCGGGACCACCTACGAGCAGTACTTC
CAIRGTGTTYEQYF
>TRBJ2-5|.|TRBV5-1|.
TGCGCCAGCAGCCCCCCGCTAATCCAAGAGACCCAGTACTTC
CASSPPLIQETQYF
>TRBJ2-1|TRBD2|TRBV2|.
TGTGCCAGCAGTGAAGAGATAGCGGGAGGGCGGGGGAATGAGCAGTTCTTC
CASSEEIAGGRGNEQFF
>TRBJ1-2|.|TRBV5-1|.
TGCGCCAGCAGCTCCGCCGGCAGCGAGGCTGGCGGCTACACCTTC
CASSSAGSEAGGYTF
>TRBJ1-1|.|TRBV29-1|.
TGCAGCGGGGTAGGACAACAGAACACTGAAGCTTTCTTT
CSGVGQQNTEAFF